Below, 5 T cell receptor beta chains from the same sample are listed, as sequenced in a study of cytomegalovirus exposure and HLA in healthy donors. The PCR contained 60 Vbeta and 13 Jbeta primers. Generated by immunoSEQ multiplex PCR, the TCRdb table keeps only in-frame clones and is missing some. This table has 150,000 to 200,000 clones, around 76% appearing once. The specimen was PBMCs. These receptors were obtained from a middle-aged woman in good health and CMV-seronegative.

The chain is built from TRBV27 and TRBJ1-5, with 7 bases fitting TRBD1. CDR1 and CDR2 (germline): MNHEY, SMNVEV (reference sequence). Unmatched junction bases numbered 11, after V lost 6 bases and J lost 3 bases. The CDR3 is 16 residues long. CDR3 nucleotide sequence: TGTGCCAGCAGCAGGCGAGAAGGGGGCGTCAATCAGCCCCAGCATTTT. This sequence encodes CASSRREGGVNQPQHF.

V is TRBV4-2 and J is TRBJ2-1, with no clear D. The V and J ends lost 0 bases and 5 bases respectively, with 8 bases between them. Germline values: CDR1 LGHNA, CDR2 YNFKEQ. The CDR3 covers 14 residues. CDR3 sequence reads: CASSQDRRNNEQFF. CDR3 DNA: TGTGCCAGCAGCCAAGATCGCAGAAACAATGAGCAGTTCTTC.

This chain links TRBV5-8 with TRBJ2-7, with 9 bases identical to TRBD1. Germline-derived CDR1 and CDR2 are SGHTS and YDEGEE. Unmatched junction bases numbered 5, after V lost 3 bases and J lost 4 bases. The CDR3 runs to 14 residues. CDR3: CASSSGQGWYEQYF. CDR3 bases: TGTGCCAGCAGCTCCGGACAGGGGTGGTACGAGCAGTACTTC. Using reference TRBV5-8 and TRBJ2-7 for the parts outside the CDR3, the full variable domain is EAGVTQSPTHLIKTRGQQATLRCSPISGHTSVYWYQQALGLGLQFLLWYDEGEERNRGNFPPRFSGRQFPNYSSELNVNALELEDSALYLCASSSGQGWYEQYFGPGTRLTVT.

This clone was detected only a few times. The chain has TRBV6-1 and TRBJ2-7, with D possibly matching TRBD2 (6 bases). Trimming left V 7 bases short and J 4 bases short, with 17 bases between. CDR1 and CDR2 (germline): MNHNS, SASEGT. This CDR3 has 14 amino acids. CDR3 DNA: TGTGCCAGCACTCCCACGGGAGCGCTTTACGAGCAGTACTTC. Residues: CASTPTGALYEQYF.

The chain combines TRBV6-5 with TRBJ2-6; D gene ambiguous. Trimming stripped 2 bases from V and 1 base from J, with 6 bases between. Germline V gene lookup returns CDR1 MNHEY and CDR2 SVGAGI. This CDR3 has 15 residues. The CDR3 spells CASSYGVSGANVLTF. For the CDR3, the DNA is TGTGCCAGCAGTTACGGAGTTTCTGGGGCCAACGTCCTGACTTTC.